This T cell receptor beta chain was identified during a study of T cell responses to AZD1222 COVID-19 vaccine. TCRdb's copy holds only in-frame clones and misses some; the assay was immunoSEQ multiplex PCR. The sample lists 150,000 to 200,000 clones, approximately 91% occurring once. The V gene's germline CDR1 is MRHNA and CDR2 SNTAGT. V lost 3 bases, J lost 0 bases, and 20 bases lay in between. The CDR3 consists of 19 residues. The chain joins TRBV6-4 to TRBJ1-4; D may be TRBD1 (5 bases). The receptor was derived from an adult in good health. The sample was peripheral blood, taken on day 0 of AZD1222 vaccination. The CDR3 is CASSDRLRQKSSTNEKLFF. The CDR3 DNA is TGTGCCAGCAGTGATCGGTTACGACAGAAGAGTTCAACTAATGAAAAACTGTTTTTT.